The clone carrying this T cell receptor (beta chain) occurred a few times. Its antigen is undetermined. These data originate in a study of T cell repertoires in cytomegalovirus infection. In TCRdb, the reads were re-called with MiXCR into one record per CDR3 protein. The sample lists under 300,000 distinct CDR3 sequences; 22% were seen once. V was pared by 3 bases and J by 4 bases, with 16 bases between. Per germline, CDR1 SGHVS and CDR2 FQNEAQ. The CDR3 is made up of 16 amino acids. The genes are TRBV7-8 and TRBJ2-1; the D gene is possibly TRBD2 (6 bases). The sequence derives from a human donor in good health (CMV status not recorded). Some clones in this sample may be carry-over from other donors' samples. The sample in question was cultured PBMCs, obtained from culture after CMV antigen stimulation. The CDR3 protein is CASSFLRLGLYNEQFF. CDR3 bases: TGTGCCAGCAGCTTTCTCAGACTAGGGCTATACAATGAGCAGTTCTTC.